A selection of T cell receptor beta chains follows, all from one sample in a study of human T cells and chemical hapten exposure. From the RACE reads, TCRdb called clonotypes with MiXCR, one entry per CDR3 protein. This table has tens of thousands of distinct CDR3 sequences, 10% to 13% appearing once. Material: whole blood, obtained in connection with sensitization to the hapten diphenylcyclopropenone (DPC). These receptors originate from a woman in her forties or fifties with alopecia areata. Some clones in this sample may be carry-over from other donors' samples. Each CDR3 is given without its conserved first and last residue. Each record gives: V gene, J gene, CDR3 protein.

V gene: TRBV28; J gene: TRBJ2-7; CDR3 protein: ASIGQGAYEQY
V gene: TRBV28; J gene: TRBJ2-7; CDR3 protein: ASSFLAGAHEQY
V gene: TRBV18; J gene: TRBJ1-1; CDR3 protein: ASSPTSGLPEAF
V gene: TRBV6-2/TRBV6-3; J gene: TRBJ2-5; CDR3 protein: ASSFGEEETQY
V gene: TRBV12-3/TRBV12-4; J gene: TRBJ2-7; CDR3 protein: ASSLSGIAEQY
V gene: TRBV11-2; J gene: TRBJ1-4; CDR3 protein: ASSSGTGLREKLF
V gene: TRBV12-3/TRBV12-4; J gene: TRBJ2-5; CDR3 protein: ASSPPRVAGGPVETQY
V gene: TRBV5-4; J gene: TRBJ1-5; CDR3 protein: ASSLAAGQPQH
V gene: TRBV5-1; J gene: TRBJ2-1; CDR3 protein: ASSWTVYNEQF
V gene: TRBV15; J gene: TRBJ2-1; CDR3 protein: ATSPNVAGGGGSEVQF
V gene: TRBV6-2/TRBV6-3; J gene: TRBJ1-5; CDR3 protein: ASSYVAGPQH
V gene: TRBV18; J gene: TRBJ1-3; CDR3 protein: ASSFTGAASGNTIY
V gene: TRBV7-6; J gene: TRBJ2-3; CDR3 protein: ASSLGTSGVTDTQY
V gene: TRBV30; J gene: TRBJ1-1; CDR3 protein: AWRARTLTGLEAF
V gene: TRBV5-1; J gene: TRBJ1-5; CDR3 protein: ASSLTGDFDQPQH
V gene: TRBV5-1; J gene: TRBJ2-1; CDR3 protein: ASSREGAEQF
V gene: TRBV7-9; J gene: TRBJ2-2; CDR3 protein: ASSSEWTRGTGELF
V gene: TRBV20-1; J gene: TRBJ2-2; CDR3 protein: SASALNLQAGELF
V gene: TRBV29-1; J gene: TRBJ1-4; CDR3 protein: SVEVTTGEKLF
V gene: TRBV7-8; J gene: TRBJ2-1; CDR3 protein: ASSLGLAGVVSHEQF
V gene: TRBV7-9; J gene: TRBJ2-7; CDR3 protein: ASSLGHADEQY
V gene: TRBV5-1; J gene: TRBJ2-3; CDR3 protein: ASSLSAGGTDTQY
V gene: TRBV30; J gene: TRBJ1-6; CDR3 protein: AWSPSGRSNSPLH
V gene: TRBV7-2; J gene: TRBJ2-7; CDR3 protein: ASSLSPGLAVEQY
V gene: TRBV28; J gene: TRBJ1-5; CDR3 protein: ASSLPVEPQH
V gene: TRBV18; J gene: TRBJ1-5; CDR3 protein: ASSPTGQGQPQH
V gene: TRBV21-1; J gene: TRBJ2-7; CDR3 protein: ASSKKSTGAESYEQY
V gene: TRBV11-3; J gene: TRBJ2-7; CDR3 protein: ASSLSPWEQY
V gene: TRBV28; J gene: TRBJ1-5; CDR3 protein: ASSVTINQPQH
V gene: TRBV18; J gene: TRBJ2-2; CDR3 protein: ASSPPGQVPTGELF
V gene: TRBV28; J gene: TRBJ2-7; CDR3 protein: ASNPSGSAYEQY
V gene: TRBV19; J gene: TRBJ2-7; CDR3 protein: ASSPSGRMHEQY
V gene: TRBV29-1; J gene: TRBJ1-4; CDR3 protein: SVVLGANEKLF
V gene: TRBV19; J gene: TRBJ2-3; CDR3 protein: ASSIDSGRRTDTQY
V gene: TRBV12-3/TRBV12-4; J gene: TRBJ1-5; CDR3 protein: ASSFGQGSQPQH
V gene: TRBV11-2; J gene: TRBJ2-5; CDR3 protein: ASSLDGGQQETQY
V gene: TRBV12-3/TRBV12-4; J gene: TRBJ1-1; CDR3 protein: ASNLGHSNTEAF
V gene: TRBV19; J gene: TRBJ2-6; CDR3 protein: ASSTWGSGANVLT
V gene: TRBV24-1; J gene: TRBJ2-1; CDR3 protein: ATSVDSFEQF